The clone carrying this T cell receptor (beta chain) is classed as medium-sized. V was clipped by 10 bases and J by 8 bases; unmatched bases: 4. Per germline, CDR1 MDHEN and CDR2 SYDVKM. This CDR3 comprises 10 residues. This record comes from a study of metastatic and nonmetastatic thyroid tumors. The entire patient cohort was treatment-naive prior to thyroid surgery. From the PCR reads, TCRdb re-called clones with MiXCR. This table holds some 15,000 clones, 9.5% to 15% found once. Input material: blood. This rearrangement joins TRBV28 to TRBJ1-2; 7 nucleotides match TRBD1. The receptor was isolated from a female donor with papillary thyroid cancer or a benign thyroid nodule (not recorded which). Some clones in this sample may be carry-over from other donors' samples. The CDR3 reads CATDREGYTF. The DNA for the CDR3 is TGTGCCACCGACAGGGAAGGCTACACCTTC.